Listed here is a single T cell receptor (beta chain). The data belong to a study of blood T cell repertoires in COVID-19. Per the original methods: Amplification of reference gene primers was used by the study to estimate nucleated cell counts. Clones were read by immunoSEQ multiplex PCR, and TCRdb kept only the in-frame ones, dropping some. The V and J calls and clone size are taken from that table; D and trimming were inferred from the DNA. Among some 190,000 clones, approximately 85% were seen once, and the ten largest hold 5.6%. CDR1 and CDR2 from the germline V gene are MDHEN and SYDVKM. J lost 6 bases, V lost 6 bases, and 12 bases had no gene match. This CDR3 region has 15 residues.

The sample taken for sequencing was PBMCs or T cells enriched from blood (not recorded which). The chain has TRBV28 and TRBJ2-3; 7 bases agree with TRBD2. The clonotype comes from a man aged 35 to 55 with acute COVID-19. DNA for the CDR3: TGTGCCAGCAGCTTTCGGCGGACTAGTCGGGATACGCAGTATTTT. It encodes CASSFRRTSRDTQYF.